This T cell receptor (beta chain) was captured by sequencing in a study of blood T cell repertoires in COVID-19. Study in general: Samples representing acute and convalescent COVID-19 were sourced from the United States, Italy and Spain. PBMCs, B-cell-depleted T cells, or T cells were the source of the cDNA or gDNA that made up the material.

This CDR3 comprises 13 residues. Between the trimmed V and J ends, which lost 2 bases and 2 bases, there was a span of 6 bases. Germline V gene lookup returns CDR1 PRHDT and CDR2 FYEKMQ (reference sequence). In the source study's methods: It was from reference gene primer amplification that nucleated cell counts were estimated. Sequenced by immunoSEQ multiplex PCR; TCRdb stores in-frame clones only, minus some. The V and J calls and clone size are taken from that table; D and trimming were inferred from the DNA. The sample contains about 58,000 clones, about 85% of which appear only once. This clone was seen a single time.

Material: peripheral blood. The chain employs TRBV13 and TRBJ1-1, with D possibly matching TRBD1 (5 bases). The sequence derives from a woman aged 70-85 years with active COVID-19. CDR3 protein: CASSLTGNTEAFF. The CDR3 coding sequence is TGTGCCAGCAGCTTAACAGGAAACACTGAAGCTTTCTTT.